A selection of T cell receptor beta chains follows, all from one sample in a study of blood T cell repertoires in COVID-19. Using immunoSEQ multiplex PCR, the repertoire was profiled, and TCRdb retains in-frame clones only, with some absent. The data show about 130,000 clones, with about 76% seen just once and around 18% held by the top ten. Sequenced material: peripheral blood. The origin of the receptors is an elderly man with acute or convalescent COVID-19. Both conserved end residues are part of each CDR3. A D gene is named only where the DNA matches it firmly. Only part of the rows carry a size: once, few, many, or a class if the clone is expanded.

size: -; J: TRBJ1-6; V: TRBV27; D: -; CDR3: CASSLTVYSPLHF; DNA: TGTGCCAGCAGTCTGACAGTTTATTCACCCCTCCACTTT
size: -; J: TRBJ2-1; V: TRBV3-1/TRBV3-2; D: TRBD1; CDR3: CASSRQGQTGPYNEQFF; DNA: TGTGCCAGCAGTCGACAGGGGCAGACGGGGCCATACAATGAGCAGTTCTTC
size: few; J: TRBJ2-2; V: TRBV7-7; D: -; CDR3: CASSPSGTGELFF; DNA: TGTGCTAGCAGCCCCTCGGGGACCGGGGAGCTGTTTTTT
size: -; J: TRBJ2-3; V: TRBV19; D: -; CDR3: CASSTSGGTDTQYF; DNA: TGTGCCAGTAGTACGTCAGGGGGCACAGATACGCAGTATTTT
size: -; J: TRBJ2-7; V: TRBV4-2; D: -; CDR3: CASSQDPGDAYEQYF; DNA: TGTGCCAGCAGCCAAGATCCAGGGGACGCCTACGAGCAGTACTTC
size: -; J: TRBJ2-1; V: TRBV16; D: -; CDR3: CASSQSGRYNEQFF; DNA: TGTGCCAGCAGCCAATCGGGGAGGTACAATGAGCAGTTCTTC
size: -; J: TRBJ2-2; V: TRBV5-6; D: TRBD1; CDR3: CASSSIRQGPDRFTGELFF; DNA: TGTGCCAGCAGCTCAATACGACAGGGACCGGACCGATTTACCGGGGAGCTGTTTTTT
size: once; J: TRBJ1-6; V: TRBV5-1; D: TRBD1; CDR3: CASSLAGGQGNSPLHF; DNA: TGCGCCAGCAGCTTGGCCGGGGGACAGGGGAATTCACCCCTCCACTTT
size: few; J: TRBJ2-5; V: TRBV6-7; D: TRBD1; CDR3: CASSYAVTTGGIETQYF; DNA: TGTGCCAGCAGTTACGCAGTGACGACAGGGGGCATAGAGACCCAGTACTTC
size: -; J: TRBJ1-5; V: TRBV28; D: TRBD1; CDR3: CASTVGTDGDQPQHF; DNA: TGTGCCAGCACAGTGGGGACAGACGGGGATCAGCCCCAGCATTTT
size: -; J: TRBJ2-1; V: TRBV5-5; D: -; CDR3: CASSYLLRGPHNEQFF; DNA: TGTGCCAGCAGCTACCTTCTGCGGGGGCCTCACAATGAGCAGTTCTTC
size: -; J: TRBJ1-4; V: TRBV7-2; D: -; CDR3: CASSWASGLREKLFF; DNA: TGTGCCAGCAGCTGGGCGTCTGGGTTACGCGAAAAACTGTTTTTT
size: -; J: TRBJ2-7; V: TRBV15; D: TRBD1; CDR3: CATSRDRGLHEQYF; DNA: TGTGCCACCAGCAGGGACAGGGGGCTCCACGAGCAGTACTTC
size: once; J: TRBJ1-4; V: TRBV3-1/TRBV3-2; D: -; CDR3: CASSQDPATNEKLFF; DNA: TGTGCCAGCAGCCAAGATCCAGCAACTAATGAAAAACTGTTTTTT
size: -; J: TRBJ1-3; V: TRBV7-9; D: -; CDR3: CASSPDSFSGNTIYF; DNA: TGTGCCAGCAGCCCGGACAGTTTCTCTGGAAACACCATATATTTT
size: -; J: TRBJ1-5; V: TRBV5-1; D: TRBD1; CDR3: CASSLGTGINQPQHF; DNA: TGCGCCAGCAGCTTGGGGACAGGGATTAATCAGCCCCAGCATTTT
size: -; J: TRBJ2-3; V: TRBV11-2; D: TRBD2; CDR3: CASSPREGSTDTQYF; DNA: TGTGCCAGCAGCCCCCGGGAGGGGAGCACAGATACGCAGTATTTT
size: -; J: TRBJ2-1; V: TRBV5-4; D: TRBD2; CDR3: CASSLVAGGRSSYNEQFF; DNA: TGTGCCAGCAGCTTGGTAGCGGGGGGGCGAAGCTCCTACAATGAGCAGTTCTTC
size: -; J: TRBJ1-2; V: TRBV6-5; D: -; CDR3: CASSKPGGDYGYTF; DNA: TGTGCCAGTTCCAAACCAGGAGGGGACTATGGCTACACCTTC
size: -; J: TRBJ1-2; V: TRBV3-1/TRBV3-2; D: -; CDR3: CASSQGSALYGYTF; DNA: TGTGCCAGCAGCCAAGGGAGCGCCCTCTATGGCTACACCTTC
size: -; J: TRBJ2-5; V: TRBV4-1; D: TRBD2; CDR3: CASSQLAGVPETQYF; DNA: TGCGCCAGCAGCCAACTAGCGGGGGTCCCTGAGACCCAGTACTTC
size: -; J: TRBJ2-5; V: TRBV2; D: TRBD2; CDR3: CASSVLAAGAQYF; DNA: TGTGCCAGCAGTGTCCTAGCGGCCGGGGCCCAGTACTTC
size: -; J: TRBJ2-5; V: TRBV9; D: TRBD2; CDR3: CASSVSGGAGYGETQYF; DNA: TGTGCCAGCAGCGTAAGCGGGGGGGCCGGGTATGGAGAGACCCAGTACTTC
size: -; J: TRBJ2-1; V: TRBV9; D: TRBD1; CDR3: CASSVGDRVGNEQFF; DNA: TGTGCCAGCAGCGTAGGGGACAGGGTGGGAAATGAGCAGTTCTTC
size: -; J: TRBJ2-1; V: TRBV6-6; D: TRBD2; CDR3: CASNPGLVGEQFF; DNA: TGTGCCAGCAACCCAGGACTAGTCGGTGAGCAGTTCTTC
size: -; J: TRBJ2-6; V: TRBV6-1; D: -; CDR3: CASSLANSGANVLTF; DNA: TGTGCCAGCTCCCTAGCGAACTCTGGGGCCAACGTCCTGACTTTC
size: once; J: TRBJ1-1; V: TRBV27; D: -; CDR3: CASSLVSDGLGAFF; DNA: TGTGCCAGCAGTTTAGTTTCCGACGGACTGGGAGCTTTCTTT
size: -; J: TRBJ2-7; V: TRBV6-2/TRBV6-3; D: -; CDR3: CASSPTLGASYEQYF; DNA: TGTGCCAGCAGCCCTACCCTAGGAGCTTCCTACGAGCAGTACTTC
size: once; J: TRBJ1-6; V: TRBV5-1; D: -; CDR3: CASSLVPGVERSPLHF; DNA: TGCGCCAGCAGCTTGGTCCCCGGGGTGGAAAGGTCACCCCTCCACTTT
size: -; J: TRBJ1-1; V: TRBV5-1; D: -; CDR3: CASSLASGGSTEAFF; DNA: TGCGCCAGCAGCTTGGCCTCAGGTGGGAGCACTGAAGCTTTCTTT
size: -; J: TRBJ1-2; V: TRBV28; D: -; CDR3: CASSLFVETSADYTF; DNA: TGTGCCAGCAGTTTGTTTGTGGAGACGTCGGCGGACTACACCTTC
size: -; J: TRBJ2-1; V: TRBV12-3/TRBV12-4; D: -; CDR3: CASAYLRGNEQFF; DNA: TGTGCCAGCGCTTACCTTAGAGGCAATGAGCAGTTCTTC
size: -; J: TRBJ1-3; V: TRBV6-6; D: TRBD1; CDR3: CASSLQGKAGNTIYF; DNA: TGTGCCAGCAGTTTACAGGGGAAGGCTGGAAACACCATATATTTT
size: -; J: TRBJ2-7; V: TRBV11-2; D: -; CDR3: CASSLESGYYEQYF; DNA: TGTGCCAGCAGCTTAGAGTCAGGGTACTACGAGCAGTACTTC
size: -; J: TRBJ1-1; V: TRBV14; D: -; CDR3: CASSPLGGAGGNTEAFF; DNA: TGTGCCAGCAGCCCCCTGGGGGGGGCTGGCGGAAACACTGAAGCTTTCTTT
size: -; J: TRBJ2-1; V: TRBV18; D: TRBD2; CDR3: CASSPQSGTSNNEQFF; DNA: TGTGCCAGCTCACCTCAATCCGGGACTAGCAACAATGAGCAGTTCTTC
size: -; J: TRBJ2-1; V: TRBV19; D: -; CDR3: CATARAGVISNEQFF; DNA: TGTGCCACCGCAAGGGCAGGGGTCATTTCGAATGAGCAGTTCTTC